What follows is one T cell receptor (beta chain) and its context. The antigen remains unidentified. Each TRB cDNA library was prepared by 5' RACE (with UMI labels). Following a re-call of the 5' RACE reads, TCRdb has one entry per CDR3 protein and lacks DNA. Here the sample table reports about 84,000 distinct CDR3 sequences. The data stem from a study of CXCR3-negative and CXCR3-positive naive CD8 T cells. The CDR3 consists of 13 residues. Germline lookup yields CDR1 SGHTA and CDR2 FQGTGA. Naive CD8+ T cells showed CD45RO-CCR7+CD27+CD95-. General observations from the study: Similar TRBV-TRBJ usage was seen in naive cells (both CXCR3-negative and CXCR3-positive), but memory cells differed. Naive cells positive for CXCR3 carried more hydrophobic TRB CDR3s than CXCR3-negative ones. The study found CXCR3 expression partially decreased after cryopreservation and ran most assays on fresh PBMCs.

The rearrangement joins TRBV7-3 to TRBJ2-2. This sequence originates from a human donor in good health. Some clones in this sample may be carry-over from other donors' samples. What was sequenced was naive CXCR3+ CD8+ T cells from blood. Subset indicated: CD45RO-CCR7+CD27+CD95- naive CD8+ T cells expressing CXCR3 (TNR3+). The CDR3 loop is CASSSMDTGELFF.